This TCR beta chain was sequenced for a study of early stage breast cancer tumors. Study background: Around 10-fold was the mean read coverage per sample. General observations from the study: Enriched TCRB sequences shared across patients were mostly commonly generated sequences. In most of the 16 patients, blood comparison separated tumor from normal breast.

Germline values: CDR1 ENHRY, CDR2 SYGVKD. Trimming took 2 bases from V and 1 from J, leaving 5 bases between them. This CDR3 is built from 13 residues. Profiled with immunoSEQ multiplex PCR; TCRdb holds only in-frame clones, not every one. The data hold roughly 30,000 clones, with 70% to 75% observed a single time. Regarding this clone: The antigen is unknown.

V and J are TRBV10-3 and TRBJ1-1; D unclear. The sequenced sample consisted of blood. The TCR originated in a person aged 35-55 years with breast cancer. The CDR3 nucleotides are TGTGCCATCAGTGAGACAGCGAACACTGAAGCTTTCTTT. This codes for CAISETANTEAFF.